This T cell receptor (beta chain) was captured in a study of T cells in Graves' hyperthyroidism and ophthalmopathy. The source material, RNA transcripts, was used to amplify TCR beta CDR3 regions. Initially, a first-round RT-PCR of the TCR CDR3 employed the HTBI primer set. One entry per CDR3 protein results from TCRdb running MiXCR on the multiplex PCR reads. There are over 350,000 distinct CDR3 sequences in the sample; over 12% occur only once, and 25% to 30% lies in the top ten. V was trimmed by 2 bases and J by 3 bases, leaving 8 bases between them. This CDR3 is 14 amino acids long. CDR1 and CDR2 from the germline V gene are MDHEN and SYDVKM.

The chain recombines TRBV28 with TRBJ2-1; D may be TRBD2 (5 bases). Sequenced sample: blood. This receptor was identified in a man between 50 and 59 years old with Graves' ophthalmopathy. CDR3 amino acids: CASSLGGLYNEQFF. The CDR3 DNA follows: TGTGCCAGCAGTTTAGGTGGACTCTACAATGAGCAGTTCTTC.